This T cell receptor beta chain was sequenced for a study of blood T cell repertoires in COVID-19 (dated by TCRdb to about 2020). Study-level background: Samples from collaborators originated in the United States, Italy and Spain and spanned both the acute and convalescent phases of COVID-19. The material from the prospective study consisted of cDNA or gDNA derived from T cells, B-cell-depleted T cells, or PBMCs. Deeply sampled blood TCRbeta repertoires from subjects exposed to, actively infected with, or recovered from COVID-19 were included in the dataset. The repertoires were released in a freely available public database intended as a resource for research on the immune response to SARS-CoV-2. The samples were drawn from two sources: the first 160 participants of the ongoing ImmuneRACE study, and over 1,000 subjects contributed by 6 global collaborators. Nearly every sample came with metadata listing a de-identified subject ID, COVID-19 status, age in years and sex. Where available, HLA class I and class II types were obtained from metadata supplied by the sample provider rather than from assay-based typing. Points the paper makes about the study in general: Clinical and demographic metadata were provided uncurated, with the amount varying by source and participant.

Including the terminal cysteine and phenylalanine, the CDR3 comprises 20 residues. The entry retains the CDR3 DNA only, 60 bases that are in frame from base 1. TCRbeta CDR3 regions were amplified from genomic DNA by means of the immunoSEQ Assay, a bias-controlled multiplex PCR. For the original study's pipeline: The number of nucleated cells in each sample was estimated by amplification of reference gene primers within the assay. To quantify the absolute abundance of each unique TCRbeta CDR3 rearrangement, sequence reads were collapsed and filtered. For each sample, productive Simpson clonality was calculated as the square root of Simpson's diversity index across productive rearrangements. Entries here come from immuneACCESS through TCRdb and include only in-frame sequences with V and J called. Some clones fail to appear in such tables; in the studies checked, an unresolved V gene covers under half of the shortfall, and the cause of the remainder is unknown. V, J and clone size are taken as reported in that table, and D and trimming were inferred from the DNA itself. The sample data list 250,000 to 350,000 clones, and about 89% of these were observed just once. 0.94% of the sample is held by the ten biggest clonotypes.

Samples from volunteer blood donors who had recovered from COVID-19 were contributed by a second Seattle source. Collaborating institutions collected whole blood in K2EDTA tubes following their own protocols. For TCRbeta analysis, collaborators shipped samples as frozen whole blood, isolated PBMCs, or DNA extracted from either of those sample types. Turning to this clone: Its cognate antigen has yet to be identified. It has no much larger one-base neighbor in the sample; base qualities were not kept.

The rearrangement combines TRBV21-1 with TRBJ2-3; the table's D call TRBD2 went unverified against the DNA. TRBV21-1 is shown as a pseudogene. This sequence was found in a woman aged 40 to 55 who had recovered from COVID-19. Sequencing was done on a sample of peripheral blood. The CDR3 region reads CASSKRVAAGGPDYTDTQYF. The DNA sequence is given as TGTGCCAGCAGCAAACGGGTGGCAGCGGGAGGGCCCGATTACACAGATACGCAGTATTTT.